The rows below give T cell receptor beta chains drawn from one sample of a study of human T cells and chemical hapten exposure. Via MiXCR, TCRdb re-called the RACE reads, giving one row per CDR3 protein. Here the sample spans about 190,000 distinct CDR3 sequences, more than 20% being singletons. Sequencing used whole blood, obtained in connection with sensitization to the hapten diphenylcyclopropenone (DPC). The receptors come from a woman in her thirties or forties with alopecia areata. Some clones in this sample may be carry-over from other donors' samples. CDR3s include the opening cysteine and the closing phenylalanine or tryptophan. A D gene is named only where the DNA matches it firmly.

D gene | J gene | V gene | CDR3 protein
TRBD2 | TRBJ2-7 | TRBV20-1 | CSARDKGLATYEQYF
TRBD2 | TRBJ2-1 | TRBV6-5 | CASTSGRARNEQFF
. | TRBJ2-1 | TRBV12-3/TRBV12-4 | CASSWVAEQQFF
. | TRBJ1-2 | TRBV7-3 | CASSLVPLYGYTF
. | TRBJ1-2 | TRBV28 | CASSTRIRANKGYTF
TRBD1 | TRBJ1-5 | TRBV12-3/TRBV12-4 | CASSSGQRFSNQPQHF
. | TRBJ1-1 | TRBV12-3/TRBV12-4 | CASTLNRGEAFF
TRBD1 | TRBJ2-7 | TRBV20-1 | CSAPTGVTYEQYF
. | TRBJ2-7 | TRBV5-1 | CASSLDPAGPSYEQYF
TRBD1 | TRBJ1-5 | TRBV4-3 | CASSQDTGQGRGGLNQPQHF
TRBD2 | TRBJ2-1 | TRBV7-2 | CASSPRLAGGADEQFF
. | TRBJ2-1 | TRBV6-2/TRBV6-3 | CASSPLDYEQFF
. | TRBJ1-1 | TRBV20-1 | CSAKSGHINTEAFF
. | TRBJ2-3 | TRBV9 | CASSARGGSTDTQYF
TRBD1 | TRBJ2-7 | TRBV27 | CASSLAGGSEQYF
. | TRBJ2-1 | TRBV18 | CASSQGGGASSYNEQFF
. | TRBJ1-2 | TRBV27 | CASSLSGAERWYGYTF
. | TRBJ2-2 | TRBV5-1 | CASSFLAEGGTGELFF
. | TRBJ2-7 | TRBV15 | CATSRPVGREQYF
TRBD1 | TRBJ2-5 | TRBV2 | CASTLGPTGQETQYF
. | TRBJ2-3 | TRBV6-2/TRBV6-3 | CASNGGLMPRDTDTQYF
TRBD1 | TRBJ1-6 | TRBV7-8 | CASSLGPGGSPLHF
. | TRBJ1-5 | TRBV29-1 | CSVMQNANQPQHF
. | TRBJ2-1 | TRBV7-9 | CASSTTETYNEQFF
. | TRBJ2-1 | TRBV5-6 | CASSQQGTYNEQFF
. | TRBJ1-2 | TRBV9 | CASSAPVGRLNYGYTF
TRBD2 | TRBJ2-5 | TRBV7-8 | CASSPTSGRAIETQYF
. | TRBJ2-1 | TRBV2 | CASTGLLNEQFF
. | TRBJ1-1 | TRBV29-1 | CSVEEVRGPGNTEAFF
TRBD2 | TRBJ2-1 | TRBV29-1 | CSAPGLANNEQFF
TRBD2 | TRBJ2-7 | TRBV6-2/TRBV6-3 | CASRTLGLGGYEQYF
. | TRBJ2-7 | TRBV5-5 | CASSLETEQYF
TRBD2 | TRBJ2-7 | TRBV7-8 | CASRGRATYEQYF
TRBD1 | TRBJ1-6 | TRBV4-3 | CASSQTGSSYNSPLHF
. | TRBJ1-2 | TRBV5-1 | CASSSQERYYGYTF
TRBD2 | TRBJ2-1 | TRBV20-1 | CSGVAGRGRFNEQFF
. | TRBJ1-2 | TRBV20-1 | CSASRTGSANGYTF
. | TRBJ2-1 | TRBV11-2 | CASSAILTYNEQFF
TRBD2 | TRBJ2-3 | TRBV4-3 | CASSQDQLAGPTDTQYF
. | TRBJ2-3 | TRBV24-1 | CATSDVGQTDTQYF
TRBD2 | TRBJ2-2 | TRBV6-5 | CASSYKAGANTGELFF
TRBD1 | TRBJ2-7 | TRBV3-1 | CASSSPPGQGPYEQYF
. | TRBJ1-1 | TRBV28 | CASSLGRDNTEAFF
TRBD2 | TRBJ2-7 | TRBV20-1 | CSARDAGLAGGLYEQYF
. | TRBJ1-2 | TRBV6-5 | CASGPQVGNYGYTF